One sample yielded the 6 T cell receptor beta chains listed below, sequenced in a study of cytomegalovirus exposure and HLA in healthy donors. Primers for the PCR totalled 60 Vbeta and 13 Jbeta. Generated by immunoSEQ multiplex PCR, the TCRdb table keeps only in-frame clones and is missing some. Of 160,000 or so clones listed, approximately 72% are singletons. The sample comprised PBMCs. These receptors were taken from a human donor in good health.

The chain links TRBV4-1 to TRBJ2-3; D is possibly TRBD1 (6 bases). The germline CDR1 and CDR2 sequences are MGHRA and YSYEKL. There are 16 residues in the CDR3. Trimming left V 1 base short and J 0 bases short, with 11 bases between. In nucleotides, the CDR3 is TGCGCCAGCAGCCAAGTACCCAGGGGAAGCACAGATACGCAGTATTTT. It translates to CASSQVPRGSTDTQYF.

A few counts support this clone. The CDR3 region has the DNA TGTGCCAGCAGTTTAGTGGGGCAGATTAATTCACCCCTCCACTTT. It is translated as CASSLVGQINSPLHF. V gene TRBV28 combines with J gene TRBJ1-6; possible D gene TRBD1, 5 bases. Germline V CDR1 and CDR2: MDHEN, SYDVKM. CDR3 length equals 15 residues. Between the trimmed V and J ends, which lost 2 bases and 6 bases, there was a span of 11 bases.

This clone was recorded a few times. The CDR3 reads CASLGYTF. As DNA, the CDR3 is TGTGCCAGCCTCGGCTACACCTTC. The rearrangement uses TRBV6-5 and TRBJ1-2; D is uncertain. V was trimmed by 8 bases and J by 8 bases, leaving 3 bases between them. The CDR3 contains 8 residues. Germline V gene data show CDR1 as MNHEY and CDR2 as SVGAGI.

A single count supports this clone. CDR3 DNA sequence: TGTGCCTCCCCAGTAGGAGCAGGGACATATGGCTACACCTTC. Translation: CASPVGAGTYGYTF. This chain uses TRBV30 with TRBJ1-2; D may be TRBD1 (6 bases). This CDR3 has 14 residues. CDR1 and CDR2 (germline): GTSNPN, SVGIG (reference sequence). Trimming removed 7 bases at V and 5 bases at J, with 20 bases between.

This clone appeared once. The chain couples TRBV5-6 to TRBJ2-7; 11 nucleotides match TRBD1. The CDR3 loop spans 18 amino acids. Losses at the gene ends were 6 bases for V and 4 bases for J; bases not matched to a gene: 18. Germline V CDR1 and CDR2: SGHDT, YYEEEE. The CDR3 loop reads CASNLGGGGGTGGYEQYF. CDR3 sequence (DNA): TGTGCCAGCAACCTGGGAGGAGGGGGGGGGACAGGGGGATACGAGCAGTACTTC.

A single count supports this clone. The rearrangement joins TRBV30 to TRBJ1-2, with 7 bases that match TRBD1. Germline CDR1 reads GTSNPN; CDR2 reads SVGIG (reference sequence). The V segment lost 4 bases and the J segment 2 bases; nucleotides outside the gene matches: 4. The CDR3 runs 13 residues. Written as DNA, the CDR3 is TGTGCCTGGATTAGGGGGCGAAACTATGGCTACACCTTC. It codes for CAWIRGRNYGYTF.